This T cell receptor (beta chain) came from a study of cytomegalovirus exposure and HLA in healthy donors. Background on the study: In an early release, HLA-typed donors contributed 90 million or so unique TCR sequences. Of the donors genotyped, about 390 in all, about 81% fell in the Caucasian-associated ancestry cluster.

Findings and limits, study-wide: With DRB1 most and HLA-C fewest, TCR association rates differed between HLA loci in a later analysis. About 180 TCR beta chains were listed as cytomegalovirus-associated.

The CDR3 spans 15 residues. V dropped 5 bases and J dropped 4; count of bases not matched to a gene: 7. The V gene's germline CDR1 is SGHTA and CDR2 FQGNSA. This clone was seen a single time. Its specificity is not known. PCR primers comprised 60 Vbeta and 13 Jbeta primers. Here immunoSEQ multiplex PCR was the method, and the copy in TCRdb shows in-frame clones only, minus some. The sample comprises about 140,000 clones, about 80% of which are singletons, and 4.5% to 6.5% rests with the top ten. Sequencing was carried out using PBMCs. The clonotype was recovered from a male donor in good health and CMV-seronegative. The gene calls are TRBV7-2 and TRBJ2-1, with 8 bases identical to TRBD1. DNA for the CDR3: TGTGCCAGCAGCCTATTACGGACAGGGTACAATGAGCAGTTCTTC. Translation gives CASSLLRTGYNEQFF. Full variable domain (missing parts from reference TRBV7-2 and TRBJ2-1): GAGVSQSPSNKVTEKGKDVELRCDPISGHTALYWYRQSLGQGLEFLIYFQGNSAPDKSGLPSDRFSAERTGGSVSTLTIQRTQQEDSAVYLCASSLLRTGYNEQFFGPGTRLTVL.